Presented here are 30 T cell receptor beta chains from one specimen sequenced in a study of blood T cells in healthy people across ages. Combining a sample-barcoded 5' primer with a J-beta primer mix, a second PCR ran for roughly 7 to 11 cycles. Each CDR3 protein is one row after TCRdb ran MiXCR on the 5' RACE reads. The sample records more than 500,000 distinct CDR3 sequences, 25% to 30% being singletons. The material sequenced was blood. The receptors were gathered from a woman aged 70 to 79 in good health.

This clonotype was seen only a few times. The CDR3 region has the DNA TGTGCCAGCAGCAAAGCTAGTGAGCAGTTCTTC. Its protein product is CASSKASEQFF. This chain connects TRBV21-1 to TRBJ2-1. TRBV21-1 is a pseudogene segment. The length of the CDR3 is 11 residues.

The chain carries TRBV5-6 and TRBJ2-1; 7 nucleotides line up with TRBD2. CDR1 is SGHDT and CDR2 is YYEEEE in the germline V gene. The CDR3 consists of 17 residues. The V gene end was trimmed by 3 bases and the J gene end by 0 bases; junction bases not matched to a gene: 9. The CDR3 spells CASSYDLAASSYNEQFF. CDR3 in DNA: TGTGCCAGCAGCTATGACCTAGCGGCGAGCTCCTACAATGAGCAGTTCTTC.

This clonotype was detected only a few times. The chain has TRBV19 and TRBJ1-2; D unclear. Trimming took off 4 bases at V and 8 bases at J, with 11 bases between the two ends. CDR1 is LNHDA, CDR2 SQIVND, per germline (reference sequence). This CDR3 spans 12 amino acids. Here the CDR3 DNA reads TGTGCCAGTAGTAACTACCAAGAAGGCTACACCTTC. This encodes CASSNYQEGYTF.

The V call is TRBV2, the J call TRBJ2-7; no reliable D call. The germline gives CDR1 SNHLY, CDR2 FYNNEI. The V end was cut by 10 bases, the J end by 0 bases, with 7 bases between. This CDR3 is built from 11 residues. CDR3 bases: TGTGCCACCCGAATCTCCTACGAGCAGTACTTC. Its translation: CATRISYEQYF.

The V call is TRBV20-1, the J call TRBJ2-3; TRBD2 matches at 10 bases. Germline CDR1 and CDR2: DFQATT and SNEGSKA (reference sequence). The CDR3 has 16 amino acids. J was trimmed by 2 bases and V by 1 base; bases with no gene match: 6. CDR3 loop: CSARVSGGSYTDTQYF. CDR3 nucleotide sequence: TGCAGTGCTAGAGTTAGCGGGGGGTCTTACACAGATACGCAGTATTTT.

This clonotype was seen only a few times. V usage is TRBV7-8 and J usage is TRBJ2-5; the match to TRBD2 covers 7 bases. The CDR3 is made up of 13 amino acids. The V segment lost 4 bases and the J segment 4 bases; nucleotides outside the gene matches: 3. Germline CDR1 is SGHVS and CDR2 is FQNEAQ. CDR3 nucleotide sequence: TGTGCCAGCAGCTCCGGACTAGTAGAGACCCAGTACTTC. Translating it yields CASSSGLVETQYF.

The chain has TRBV9 and TRBJ1-2, with 8 bases matching TRBD1. CDR1 and CDR2 from the germline V gene are SGDLS and YYNGEE. The CDR3 contains 14 residues. V was pared by 0 bases and J by 4 bases, with 2 bases of the junction left unmatched. CDR3 region: CASSVEDRAYGYTF. The CDR3 bases are TGTGCCAGCAGCGTAGAGGACAGGGCCTATGGCTACACCTTC.

DNA of the CDR3: TGCAGTGCTTATCCGGGACAGGAAGAGAGTGAGCAGTACTTC. It encodes CSAYPGQEESEQYF. V is TRBV20-1 and J is TRBJ2-5; 8 nucleotides match TRBD1. The CDR3 extends over 14 amino acids. Per germline, CDR1 DFQATT and CDR2 SNEGSKA (reference sequence). The ends lost 5 bases at V and 11 bases at J; junction bases unmatched: 16.

At least ten counts were recorded for this clonotype. This chain joins TRBV7-2 and TRBJ1-1; D is undetermined. V lost 5 bases, J lost 7 bases, and 11 bases lay in between. CDR3 length: 12 amino acids. Germline CDR1 reads SGHTA; CDR2 reads FQGNSA. The CDR3 is CASSVGSYEAFF. CDR3 DNA sequence: TGTGCCAGCAGCGTAGGTTCCTATGAAGCTTTCTTT.

This clonotype was detected only a few times. The chain joins TRBV7-8 to TRBJ2-7; the match to TRBD2 covers 14 bases. The V and J ends lost 3 bases and 1 base, in that order; junction bases with no gene match: 14. The CDR3 extends over 20 amino acids. CDR1 is SGHVS and CDR2 is FQNEAQ in the germline V gene. This CDR3 is CASSFTRTSGGTLSSYEQYF. The CDR3 DNA follows: TGTGCCAGCAGCTTTACGAGGACTAGCGGGGGGACTCTCTCTTCCTACGAGCAGTACTTC.

The rearrangement links TRBV6-6 to TRBJ2-3, with 11 bases fitting TRBD2. The V gene's germline CDR1 is MNHNY and CDR2 SVGAGI (reference sequence). Trimming at V came to 2 bases and at J to 7 bases, leaving 8 bases not matched to a gene. The length of the CDR3 is 16 residues. The CDR3 DNA follows: TGTGCCAGCAGTTACGGGCTAGCGGGGGGAGAAAATACGCAGTATTTT. Its protein is CASSYGLAGGENTQYF.

The chain uses TRBV18 and TRBJ2-5; D assignment may be TRBD1 or TRBD2 (5 bases each). Trimming removed 3 bases from V and 4 bases from J, with 12 bases in between. The CDR3 extends over 14 amino acids. The germline V gene encodes CDR1 KGHSH and CDR2 LQKENI. The CDR3 DNA reads as TGTGCCAGCTCACCCCCCGGGACGGCAGAGACCCAGTACTTC. Translating gives CASSPPGTAETQYF.

The chain couples TRBV7-2 to TRBJ1-5; possible D gene TRBD1, 6 bases. CDR1 and CDR2 (germline): SGHTA, FQGNSA. This CDR3 spans 15 amino acids. V lost 6 bases and J lost 4, with 16 bases in between. The CDR3 sequence: CASRSTGGPNQPQHF. In DNA form, the CDR3 reads TGTGCCAGCAGGTCAACCGGGGGGCCGAATCAGCCCCAGCATTTT. The variable domain in full, completed from reference TRBV7-2 and TRBJ1-5, reads GAGVSQSPSNKVTEKGKDVELRCDPISGHTALYWYRQSLGQGLEFLIYFQGNSAPDKSGLPSDRFSAERTGGSVSTLTIQRTQQEDSAVYLCASRSTGGPNQPQHFGDGTRLSIL.

The CDR3: CSASPRGAQAYEQYF. The CDR3 DNA follows: TGCAGTGCCTCCCCCCGAGGGGCTCAGGCCTACGAGCAGTACTTC. J is TRBJ2-7 and V is TRBV20-1, with D perhaps TRBD1 or TRBD2 (5 bases each). CDR1 and CDR2 (germline): DFQATT, SNEGSKA (reference sequence). The CDR3 extends over 15 amino acids. With 6 bases removed from V and 2 bases from J, the gap between germline ends came to 20 bases.

The gene calls are TRBV20-1 and TRBJ2-5; D unresolved. This CDR3 has 8 residues. Trimming stripped 5 bases from V and 7 bases from J, with 2 bases between. Germline CDR1 DFQATT, CDR2 SNEGSKA (reference sequence). This chain's CDR3 is CSAGTQYF. CDR3 bases: TGCAGTGCTGGGACCCAGTACTTC.

V usage is TRBV6-2 or TRBV6-3 and J usage is TRBJ2-7; D is tentatively TRBD1 or TRBD2 (6 bases each). The CDR3 has 12 residues. The V gene lost 4 bases and the J gene lost 5 bases, with 9 bases spanning the gap. The germline CDR1 and CDR2 sequences are MNHEY and SVGEGT. DNA for the CDR3: TGTGCCAGCAGTTGGAGGGACAACGAGCAGTACTTC. As protein: CASSWRDNEQYF.

This clonotype came up a few times. This sequence joins TRBV20-1 and TRBJ2-1, with unresolved D. From germline, CDR1 is DFQATT and CDR2 SNEGSKA (reference sequence). Trimming took off 6 bases at V and 0 bases at J, with 12 bases between the two ends. This CDR3 comprises 14 residues. CDR3 nucleotides: TGCAGTGCCAGGTCCCGCCTCTCCTACAATGAGCAGTTCTTC. This codes for CSARSRLSYNEQFF.

V and J are TRBV2 and TRBJ2-1; D is unclear. This CDR3 has 13 residues. V lost 6 bases and J 0 bases, leaving 6 bases between the germline ends. Germline V gives CDR1 SNHLY, CDR2 FYNNEI. CDR3 nucleotides: TGTGCCAGCAGCAAGGGCTCCTACAATGAGCAGTTCTTC. It is translated as CASSKGSYNEQFF. The variable domain in full, with the rest retrieved from reference TRBV2 and TRBJ2-1, is EPEVTQTPSHQVTQMGQEVILRCVPISNHLYFYWYRQILGQKVEFLVSFYNNEISEKSEIFDDQFSVERPDGSNFTLKIRSTKLEDSAMYFCASSKGSYNEQFFGPGTRLTVL.

This clonotype was seen a handful of times. The chain uses TRBV5-4 and TRBJ1-2, with TRBD1 as a possible D gene (6 bases). The CDR3 runs 14 residues. The germline V gene encodes CDR1 SGHNT and CDR2 YYREEE (reference sequence). Trimming took off 4 bases at V and 8 bases at J, with 18 bases between the two ends. The CDR3 DNA is TGTGCCAGCAGCCCCCCACAGGGAGGGTTCGGCTACACCTTC. Amino acids: CASSPPQGGFGYTF. Based on the CDR3 plus reference TRBV5-4 and TRBJ1-2, the full variable domain is ETGVTQSPTHLIKTRGQQVTLRCSSQSGHNTVSWYQQALGQGPQFIFQYYREEENGRGNFPPRFSGLQFPNYSSELNVNALELDDSALYLCASSPPQGGFGYTFGSGTRLTVV.

This clonotype came up a few times. The gene calls are TRBV11-2 and TRBJ1-4; D remains unclear. The length of the CDR3 is 13 residues. V lost 5 bases and J 6 bases, leaving 10 bases between the germline ends. Germline CDR1 and CDR2: SGHAT and FQNNGV. This CDR3 is CASSTLSYEKLFF. The CDR3 nucleotides read TGTGCCAGCAGCACCCTTTCCTATGAAAAACTGTTTTTT.

This clonotype has only a few counts. This rearrangement joins TRBV4-3 to TRBJ2-5, with 14 bases that match TRBD2. CDR3 length: 18 amino acids. The germline CDR1 and CDR2 sequences are LGHNA and YSLEER. Germline trimming cut 4 bases from V and 4 bases from J; bases unmatched to any gene: 11. CDR3 DNA: TGCGCCAGCAGCCGTAACCGGGGGACTAGCGGGGGATTAGAGACCCAGTACTTC. It translates to CASSRNRGTSGGLETQYF.

CDR3 sequence (DNA): TGTGCCAGCCGCCCTGGGGGCCATGAGCAGTTCTTC. Translating it yields CASRPGGHEQFF. This chain joins TRBV6-5 and TRBJ2-1; D possibly corresponds to TRBD1 (6 bases). The CDR3 totals 12 residues. The V and J ends lost 8 bases and 8 bases respectively, with 13 bases between them. Germline V gives CDR1 MNHEY, CDR2 SVGAGI.

V and J are TRBV2 and TRBJ2-6; TRBD1 is a possible D gene (6 bases). This CDR3 has 15 amino acids. CDR1 is SNHLY, CDR2 FYNNEI, per germline. V gave up 6 bases and J gave up 2 bases, with 11 bases separating them. CDR3 region: CASREDRAGANVLTF. CDR3 DNA: TGTGCCAGCAGAGAGGACAGAGCTGGGGCCAACGTCCTGACTTTC.

Worth noting for this clonotype: At one of its ends the junction is not consistent with the germline gene, which may arise from a read error. V is TRBV6-6 and J is TRBJ2-1; the match to TRBD2 covers 9 bases. Per the germline V gene, CDR1 is MNHNY and CDR2 is SVGAGI (reference sequence). This CDR3 is built from 16 residues. The CDR3 loop reads CASSYSGSGGGNEQFF. The CDR3 region has the DNA TGCGCCAGCAGTTACTCTGGTAGCGGGGGAGGCAATGAGCAGTTCTTC.

This clonotype was seen only a few times. The chain uses TRBV11-3 and TRBJ2-5; a weak D match, TRBD1 (6 bases). Trimming removed 5 bases from V and 5 bases from J, with 12 bases in between. The CDR3 is 13 residues long. CDR1 and CDR2 from the germline V gene are SGHNT and YENEEA. For the CDR3, the DNA is TGTGCCAGCAGCCAACAGGGTGTCGAGACCCAGTACTTC. Amino acid sequence: CASSQQGVETQYF.

Only a few counts were recorded for this clonotype. The V and J genes are TRBV9 and TRBJ2-5; 8 positions agree with TRBD2. The J call is in doubt because the DNA end fits TRBJ2-7 better. Germline loops: CDR1 SGDLS, CDR2 YYNGEE. The CDR3 runs 17 residues. The CDR3 reads CASTEIERRGADYEQYF. The CDR3 DNA reads as TGTGCCAGCACCGAAATAGAGAGGCGGGGGGCTGATTACGAGCAGTACTTC.

V usage is TRBV19 and J usage is TRBJ1-2, with D possibly matching TRBD1 (5 bases). The CDR3 runs to 16 residues. CDR1 is LNHDA, CDR2 SQIVND, per germline (reference sequence). V lost 7 bases and J lost 5, with 23 bases in between. This CDR3 is CASTYWEGRASYGYTF. CDR3 DNA sequence: TGTGCCAGTACCTATTGGGAAGGCAGGGCTTCGTATGGCTACACCTTC.

This rearrangement joins TRBV7-2 to TRBJ2-3, with TRBD2 matching 11 bases. The CDR3 length is 17 residues. Looked up from germline, CDR1 is SGHTA and CDR2 is FQGNSA. V dropped 1 base and J dropped 6; count of bases not matched to a gene: 9. In nucleotides, the CDR3 is TGTGCCAGCAGCTTAGTGGGTAGCGGGGGGGCCTGGGATACGCAGTATTTT. This codes for CASSLVGSGGAWDTQYF.

This clonotype was recorded a few times. J is TRBJ2-1 and V is TRBV5-1; 7 nucleotides match TRBD2. The CDR3 contains 15 residues. Germline lookup yields CDR1 SGHRS and CDR2 YFSETQ. V gave up 1 base and J gave up 2 bases; unmatched junction bases: 3. The CDR3 DNA is TGCGCCAGCAGCTTGCATGGGGGGGCCTACAATGAGCAGTTCTTC. Translated: CASSLHGGAYNEQFF.

This clonotype was seen only a few times. The CDR3 region has the DNA TGTGCCAGCAGCCAAGGGGGCGGACTCACTGAAGCTTTCTTT. This sequence encodes CASSQGGGLTEAFF. This chain connects TRBV3-1 to TRBJ1-1, with D perhaps matching TRBD1 (5 bases). The CDR3 totals 14 residues. The germline gives CDR1 LGHDT, CDR2 YNNKEL (reference sequence). V was clipped by 1 base and J by 4 bases, with 10 bases between them.